The present T cell receptor (beta chain) was sequenced within a study of post-analysis software for immune sequencing data. Turning to the study itself: Relapsing-remitting, secondary progressive and progressive-relapsing forms of multiple sclerosis all featured among disease courses. General observations from the study: Comparison of patients with controls showed five TRBV segments more frequent in patients, TRBV5-6, TRBV5-1 and TRBV20-1 among them. Significantly lower normalized Chao1 diversity was seen in multiple sclerosis patients than in controls. F measure grouped same-batch samples tightly together.

This clonotype was observed a handful of times. Antigen specificity is unknown. Unique molecular identifiers tagged the TCR beta cDNA libraries. Between roughly 0.9 and 11 million T cells gave rise to a few hundred thousand cDNA molecules. MiXCR was run by TCRdb on the PCR reads, yielding one entry per CDR3 protein. In the table there are 700,000 to 800,000 distinct CDR3 sequences, 25% to 30% of which are singletons. The CDR3 has 16 amino acids. CDR1 is MNHEY and CDR2 is SVGAGI in the germline V gene. V lost 0 bases to trimming and J lost 1 base, with 12 bases between them. Source material: blood. V gene TRBV6-5 combines with J gene TRBJ2-5; D uncertain. The origin of this receptor is a girl aged 10 to 17 with multiple sclerosis. The CDR3 protein is CASSYSLWASQETQYF. As DNA, the CDR3 is TGTGCCAGCAGTTACTCCCTCTGGGCCAGCCAAGAGACCCAGTACTTC.